A single sample is the source of the 14 T cell receptor beta chains below, sequenced in a study of technical replicates of blood from a handful of donors. Profiling relied on immunoSEQ multiplex PCR, and the TCRdb table lists in-frame clones only, not all of them. The repertoire has around 68,000 clones, around 91% of them found once; the top ten carry less than 0.4%. The sequencing input was T cells isolated from PBMCs. The source is a human donor in good health. Some clones in this sample may be carry-over from other donors' samples.

The chain recombines TRBV18 with TRBJ1-2; TRBD1 aligns across 7 bases. The CDR3 runs 18 residues. V lost 3 bases, J lost 1 base, and 14 bases stayed unmatched. Germline V gives CDR1 KGHSH, CDR2 LQKENI. This CDR3 reads CASSPSGQAFYLNYGYTF. The CDR3 bases are TGTGCCAGCTCACCTTCCGGACAGGCTTTTTATCTTAACTATGGCTACACCTTC.

The chain joins TRBV30 to TRBJ1-1; possibly TRBD1 for D (5 bases). Trimming removed 5 bases at V and 1 base at J, with 11 bases between. The CDR3 runs 13 residues. CDR1 and CDR2 (germline): GTSNPN, SVGIG (reference sequence). The CDR3 region is CAWEETGNTEAFF. CDR3 DNA sequence: TGTGCCTGGGAGGAAACAGGGAACACTGAAGCTTTCTTT.

The chain recombines TRBV30 with TRBJ2-6; 7 nucleotides align to TRBD1. CDR1 GTSNPN and CDR2 SVGIG come from the germline V gene (reference sequence). Losses at the gene ends were 7 bases for V and 0 bases for J; bases not matched to a gene: 9. The CDR3 consists of 16 residues. For the CDR3, the DNA is TGTGCCTTAAACACCGGGACAGTCTCTGGGGCCAACGTCCTGACTTTC. Translation gives CALNTGTVSGANVLTF.

This chain links TRBV2 with TRBJ1-1; the match to TRBD1 covers 7 bases. The CDR3 consists of 16 residues. Per the germline V gene, CDR1 is SNHLY and CDR2 is FYNNEI. The junction had 10 bases not matched to a gene; V was cut back by 4 bases and J by 2 bases. The CDR3 spells CASSALAGGVNTEAFF. In DNA, the CDR3 is TGTGCCAGCAGTGCTTTGGCAGGGGGAGTAAACACTGAAGCTTTCTTT. The full variable domain, in which reference TRBV2 and TRBJ1-1 provide the parts outside the CDR3, is EPEVTQTPSHQVTQMGQEVILRCVPISNHLYFYWYRQILGQKVEFLVSFYNNEISEKSEIFDDQFSVERPDGSNFTLKIRSTKLEDSAMYFCASSALAGGVNTEAFFGQGTRLTVV.

This clone has just one count. CDR3 in DNA: TGTGCCAGCAGCTTAGTTGTAGGGGTTGGTAACCAGCCCCAGCATTTT. This codes for CASSLVVGVGNQPQHF. This chain uses TRBV7-9 with TRBJ1-5; tentative D call: TRBD1 (5 bases). V was pared by 1 base and J by 7 bases, with 17 bases between. CDR3 size: 16 residues. The germline gives CDR1 SEHNR, CDR2 FQNEAQ (reference sequence). The whole variable domain, remainder taken from reference TRBV7-9 and TRBJ1-5, is DTGVSQNPRHKITKRGQNVTFRCDPISEHNRLYWYRQTLGQGPEFLTYFQNEAQLEKSRLLSDRFSAERPKGSFSTLEIQRTEQGDSAMYLCASSLVVGVGNQPQHFGDGTRLSIL.

The rearrangement joins TRBV29-1 to TRBJ2-1, with TRBD2 matching 9 bases. The CDR3 spans 15 residues. Germline V gene lookup returns CDR1 SQVTM and CDR2 ANQGSEA. V lost 1 base and J lost 4; bases outside the gene matches: 5. The CDR3 sequence: CSVEATSGLYNEQFF. The DNA for the CDR3 is TGCAGCGTTGAAGCGACTAGCGGACTATACAATGAGCAGTTCTTC.

The chain combines TRBV6-6 with TRBJ2-2; D might be TRBD1 (6 bases). The germline CDR1 and CDR2 sequences are MNHNY and SVGAGI (reference sequence). CDR3 size: 15 residues. V dropped 7 bases and J dropped 7 bases, with 19 bases sitting between them. The CDR3 region has the DNA TGTGCCAGCACCATTACAGTGTCAGGGGACGGGGAGCTGTTTTTT. Translation: CASTITVSGDGELFF.

CDR3 sequence (DNA): TGCGCCAGCAGCTTGGGGGGAAACGGGGTATGGGAAAAACTGTTTTTT. Protein product: CASSLGGNGVWEKLFF. The chain employs TRBV5-1 and TRBJ1-4; no clear D. This CDR3 has 16 amino acids. Germline-derived CDR1 and CDR2 are SGHRS and YFSETQ. The V end lost 0 bases, the J end lost 8 bases, and 17 bases lay between the germline ends.

This chain connects TRBV6-1 to TRBJ1-4; D possibly corresponds to TRBD1 (5 bases). The germline V gene has CDR1 MNHNS and CDR2 SASEGT. Deletions cut 6 bases from V and 6 bases from J, with 14 bases between. The CDR3 length is 14 residues. CDR3 sequence: CASRPHRLYEKLFF. The CDR3 nucleotides are TGTGCCAGCAGGCCCCACAGGCTGTATGAAAAACTGTTTTTT.

The chain combines TRBV6-1 with TRBJ1-5, with TRBD1 matching 8 bases. The V and J ends lost 5 bases and 6 bases, in that order; junction bases with no gene match: 6. There are 14 residues in the CDR3. Germline lookup yields CDR1 MNHNS and CDR2 SASEGT. The CDR3 DNA sequence: TGTGCCAGCAGTCTGACAGGGGACAGTCAGCCCCAGCATTTT. This translates into CASSLTGDSQPQHF.

The chain employs TRBV6-1 and TRBJ1-6; TRBD1 matches 8 bases. Unmatched junction bases numbered 6, after V lost 6 bases and J lost 14 bases. The CDR3 is 12 residues long. Germline V CDR1 and CDR2: MNHNS, SASEGT. CDR3 loop: CASSPDRETLHF. DNA of the CDR3: TGTGCCAGCAGCCCGGACAGGGAGACCCTCCACTTT.

In its sample, this clone was seen a few times. The V gene is TRBV5-1, the J gene TRBJ2-1; TRBD2 matches 9 bases. Trimming cost V 2 bases and J 4 bases; bases outside gene matches: 4. The CDR3 loop spans 15 amino acids. Germline CDR1 reads SGHRS; CDR2 reads YFSETQ. CDR3 protein: CASSFPGLAYNEQFF. CDR3 nucleotides: TGCGCCAGCAGCTTCCCGGGACTAGCTTACAATGAGCAGTTCTTC.

The rearrangement links TRBV10-3 to TRBJ1-1; possible D gene TRBD1, 6 bases. Trimming shortened V by 3 bases and J by 3 bases, and 8 bases separated the two germline ends. Germline loops: CDR1 ENHRY, CDR2 SYGVKD. This CDR3 has 13 residues. CDR3: CAISESGDTEAFF. CDR3 nucleotide sequence: TGTGCCATCAGTGAATCAGGGGACACTGAAGCTTTCTTT.

This clone was observed once. V usage is TRBV19 and J usage is TRBJ2-1, with D maybe TRBD1 (5 bases). Germline CDR1 is LNHDA and CDR2 is SQIVND (reference sequence). Deletions cut 3 bases from V and 2 bases from J, with 11 bases between. The CDR3 consists of 15 residues. The CDR3 region is CASSMQGITYNEQFF. Here the CDR3 DNA reads TGTGCCAGTAGTATGCAGGGTATCACCTACAATGAGCAGTTCTTC.